What follows describes a single T cell receptor (beta chain). As processed by the authors: Scientists estimated how many nucleated cells there were by amplifying reference gene primers. The data were produced by immunoSEQ multiplex PCR, yet TCRdb's version contains in-frame clones alone and is incomplete. That table supplies the V and J calls and clone size; D and trimming were determined from the DNA. Altogether about 190,000 clones are present, roughly 88% being singletons, with the ten largest covering about 6.8%. Trimming shortened V by 2 bases and J by 7 bases, and 20 bases separated the two germline ends. This CDR3 is built from 16 residues. Per germline, CDR1 MNHEY and CDR2 SMNVEV (reference sequence). This record comes from a study of blood T cell repertoires in COVID-19. Whole-study context: Acute and convalescent COVID-19 specimens originated in the United States, Italy and Spain. Nucleic acid was either cDNA or gDNA, and it came from T cells, B-cell-depleted T cells, or PBMCs.

Sequenced input: peripheral blood. This clonotype originated in a middle-aged woman who had recovered from COVID-19. The chain has TRBV27 and TRBJ2-5; perhaps TRBD2 as D (7 bases). The CDR3 DNA is TGTGCCAGCAGTTTAAACTGGGCAGGGGAGGGCGGGACCCAGTACTTC. Its protein is CASSLNWAGEGGTQYF.